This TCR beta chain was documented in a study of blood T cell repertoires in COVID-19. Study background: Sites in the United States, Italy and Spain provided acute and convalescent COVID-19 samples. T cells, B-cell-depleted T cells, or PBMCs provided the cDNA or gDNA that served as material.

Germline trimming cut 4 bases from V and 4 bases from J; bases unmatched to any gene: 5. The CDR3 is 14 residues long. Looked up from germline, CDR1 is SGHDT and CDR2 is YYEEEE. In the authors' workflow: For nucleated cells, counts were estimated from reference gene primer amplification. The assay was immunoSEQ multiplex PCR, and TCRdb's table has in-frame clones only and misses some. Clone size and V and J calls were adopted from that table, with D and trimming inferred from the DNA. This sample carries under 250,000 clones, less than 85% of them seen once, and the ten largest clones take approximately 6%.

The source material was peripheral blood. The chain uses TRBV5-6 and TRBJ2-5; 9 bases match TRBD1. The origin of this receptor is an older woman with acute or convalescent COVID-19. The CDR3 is CASSPLTGGETQYF. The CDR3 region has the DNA TGTGCCAGCAGCCCACTGACAGGGGGAGAGACCCAGTACTTC.